The clone carrying this T cell receptor beta chain has just a few counts. This record comes from a study of response to subunit inactivated influenza vaccine. A single record per CDR3 protein comes from TCRdb applying MiXCR to the RT-PCR reads. Of about half a million distinct CDR3 sequences in the sample, about 25% are singletons; the top ten hold less than 2.5%. V was clipped by 3 bases and J by 0 bases, with 12 bases between them. CDR1 is LNHDA and CDR2 is SQIVND in the germline V gene (reference sequence). The CDR3 extends over 16 amino acids. The sequencing here drew on CD4+ T cells sorted from PBMCs, taken roughly 5 days after vaccination. The sequence came from a man aged 45 to 65 who received an inactivated influenza vaccine. J is TRBJ1-5 and V is TRBV19, with D perhaps TRBD1 (5 bases). The CDR3: CASSIRTRGSNQPQHF. The CDR3 DNA sequence: TGTGCCAGTAGTATCCGGACACGGGGTAGCAATCAGCCCCAGCATTTT.